The present T cell receptor beta chain was sequenced within a study of Ad26.COV2.S vaccination and SARS-CoV-2 variants. For the study at large: Each vaccinee took Ad26.COV2.S intramuscularly, once or twice 56 days apart.

Indicated treatment: 15 to 20 received Ad26.COV2.S at low or high dose, single or two shots; about 5 received placebo; per-sample allocation not given. Each sample was drawn 63 days after the first injection (of vaccine or placebo). Looked up from germline, CDR1 is SGHVS and CDR2 is FNYEAQ. The trim removed 4 bases at V and 3 bases at J, leaving 5 bases unmatched. CDR3 length: 14 residues. Sequencing was performed with immunoSEQ multiplex PCR; in TCRdb, only in-frame clones are kept and a portion is missing. The sample lists a few hundred thousand clones; 80% to 90% were seen once. Sequencing used peripheral blood, obtained in a trial of Ad26.COV2.S vaccine versus placebo. The chain joins TRBV7-6 to TRBJ1-2; 7 bases match TRBD1. This receptor was obtained from a person between 18 and 65 years old who received the Ad26.COV2.S COVID-19 vaccine or a placebo. The CDR3 region is CASSSSTGHYGYTF. In DNA form, the CDR3 reads TGTGCCAGCAGCTCCTCGACAGGGCACTATGGCTACACCTTC. Filled out from reference TRBV7-6 and TRBJ1-2, the complete variable domain reads GAGVSQSPRYKVTKRGQDVALRCDPISGHVSLYWYRQALGQGPEFLTYFNYEAQQDKSGLPNDRFSAERPEGSISTLTIQRTEQRDSAMYRCASSSSTGHYGYTFGSGTRLTVV.